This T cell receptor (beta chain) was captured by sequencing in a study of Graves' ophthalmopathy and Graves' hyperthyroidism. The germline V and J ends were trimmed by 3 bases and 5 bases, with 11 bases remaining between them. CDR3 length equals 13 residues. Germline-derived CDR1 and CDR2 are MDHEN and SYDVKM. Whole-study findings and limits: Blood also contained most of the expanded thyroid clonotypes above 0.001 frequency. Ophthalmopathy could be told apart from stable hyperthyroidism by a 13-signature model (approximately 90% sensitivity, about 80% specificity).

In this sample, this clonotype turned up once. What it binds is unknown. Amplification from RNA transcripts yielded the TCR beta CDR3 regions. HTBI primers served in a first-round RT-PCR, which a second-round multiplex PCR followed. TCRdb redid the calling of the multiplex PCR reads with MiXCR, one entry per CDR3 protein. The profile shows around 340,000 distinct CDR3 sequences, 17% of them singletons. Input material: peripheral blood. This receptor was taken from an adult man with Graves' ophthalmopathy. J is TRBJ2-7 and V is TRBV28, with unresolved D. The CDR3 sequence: CASSFSNRDEQYF. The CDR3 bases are TGTGCCAGCAGTTTTTCTAATAGGGACGAGCAGTACTTC. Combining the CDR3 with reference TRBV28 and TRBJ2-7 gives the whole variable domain DVKVTQSSRYLVKRTGEKVFLECVQDMDHENMFWYRQDPGLGLRLIYFSYDVKMKEKGDIPEGYSVSREKKERFSLILESASTNQTSMYLCASSFSNRDEQYFGPGTRLTVT.